This TCR beta chain was profiled in a study of T cell changes during pregnancy in multiple sclerosis. Trimming took off 3 bases at V and 4 bases at J, with 12 bases between the two ends. CDR1 LNHDA and CDR2 SQIVND come from the germline V gene (reference sequence). The CDR3 is 14 residues long. The assay was immunoSEQ multiplex PCR, and TCRdb's table has in-frame clones only and misses some. The sample yields 30,000 to 40,000 clones, over 75% seen once. The chain recombines TRBV19 with TRBJ1-1, with D hard to call. The sequence came from a female donor with multiple sclerosis, enrolled in a pregnancy study. The specimen comprised CD8+ T cells from peripheral blood mononuclear cells, sampled in the second trimester of pregnancy. The CDR3 region is CASSIQALTTEAFF. CDR3 DNA sequence: TGTGCCAGTAGTATTCAAGCGTTGACCACTGAAGCTTTCTTT.